This T cell receptor beta chain stems from a study of blood T cell repertoires in COVID-19. The length of the CDR3 is 14 residues. V lost 6 bases and J 0 bases, leaving 12 bases between the germline ends. Germline CDR1 is MDHEN and CDR2 is SYDVKM. The assay was immunoSEQ multiplex PCR, and TCRdb's table has in-frame clones only and misses some. The table has over 120,000 clones, 75% to 80% seen once. Sequences were obtained from PBMCs or T cells enriched from blood (not recorded which). This clonotype was obtained from a woman between 50 and 59 years old who had recovered from COVID-19. The chain combines TRBV28 with TRBJ2-7, with D possibly being TRBD1 (6 bases). CDR3: CASSYDRISYEQYF. DNA of the CDR3: TGTGCCAGCAGCTACGACAGGATCTCCTACGAGCAGTACTTC.